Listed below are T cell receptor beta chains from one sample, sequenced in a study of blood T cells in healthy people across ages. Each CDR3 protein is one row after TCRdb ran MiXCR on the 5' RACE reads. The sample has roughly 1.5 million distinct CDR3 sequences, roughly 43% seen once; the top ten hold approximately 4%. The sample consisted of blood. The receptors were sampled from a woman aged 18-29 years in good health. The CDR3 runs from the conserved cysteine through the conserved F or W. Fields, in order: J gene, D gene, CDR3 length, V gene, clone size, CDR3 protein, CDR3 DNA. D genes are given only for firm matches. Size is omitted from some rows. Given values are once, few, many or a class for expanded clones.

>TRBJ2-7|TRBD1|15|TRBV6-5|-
CASSYSNRGRSEQYF
TGTGCCAGCAGTTACTCGAACAGGGGGCGAAGCGAGCAGTACTTC
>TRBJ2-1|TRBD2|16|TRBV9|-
CASSVVGLAGYNEQFF
TGTGCCAGCAGCGTAGTTGGACTAGCGGGATACAATGAGCAGTTCTTC
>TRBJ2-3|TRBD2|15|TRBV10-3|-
CAIRAGEILTDTQYF
TGTGCCATCAGGGCGGGGGAAATACTCACAGATACGCAGTATTTT
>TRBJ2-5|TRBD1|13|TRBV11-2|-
CASDEGARETQYF
TGTGCCAGCGACGAGGGGGCTCGGGAGACCCAGTACTTC
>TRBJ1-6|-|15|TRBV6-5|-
CASSRLGQRNSPLHF
TGTGCCAGCAGCAGACTCGGGCAGCGGAATTCACCCCTCCACTTT
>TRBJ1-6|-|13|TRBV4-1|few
CASGASLVSPLHF
TGCGCCAGCGGAGCATCCCTGGTTTCACCCCTCCACTTT
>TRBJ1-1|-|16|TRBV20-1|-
CSARLGLRSQNGEAFF
TGCAGTGCTAGATTGGGGCTACGGTCCCAGAACGGTGAAGCTTTCTTT
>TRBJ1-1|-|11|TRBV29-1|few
CSVVEGTEAFF
TGCAGCGTTGTCGAGGGCACTGAAGCTTTCTTT
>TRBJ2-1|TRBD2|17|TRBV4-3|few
CASSQEEELAAFNPQFF
TGCGCCAGCAGCCAAGAGGAAGAACTAGCGGCCTTCAATCCGCAGTTCTTC
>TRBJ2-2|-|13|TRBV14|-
CASSRPGGGELFF
TGTGCCAGCAGCCGCCCGGGCGGCGGGGAGCTGTTTTTT
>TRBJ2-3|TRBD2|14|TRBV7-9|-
CASNLGLAVQTQYF
TGTGCCAGCAACCTCGGACTAGCGGTACAAACGCAGTATTTT
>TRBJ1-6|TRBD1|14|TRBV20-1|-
CSARDPGQGPPLHF
TGCAGTGCTAGAGATCCGGGACAGGGTCCACCCCTCCACTTT
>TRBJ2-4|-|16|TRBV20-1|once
CSARDSGGPSDNEQYF
TGCAGTGCTAGAGACTCCGGAGGGCCGTCGGACAATGAGCAGTACTTC
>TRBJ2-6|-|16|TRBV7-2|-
CASSPRSAAGANVLTF
TGTGCCAGCAGCCCCCGCTCGGCAGCTGGGGCCAACGTCCTGACTTTC
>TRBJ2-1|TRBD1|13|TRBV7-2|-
CASRKTGGNEQFF
TGTGCCAGCAGAAAGACAGGGGGCAATGAGCAGTTCTTC
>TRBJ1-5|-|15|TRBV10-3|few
CAISESIRSNQPQHF
TGTGCCATCAGTGAGTCGATTAGAAGCAATCAGCCCCAGCATTTT
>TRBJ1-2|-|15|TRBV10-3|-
CAISGLTGPNYGYTF
TGTGCCATCAGTGGGTTGACAGGACCAAACTATGGCTACACCTTC
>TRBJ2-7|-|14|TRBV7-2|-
CASTPEAASLEQYF
TGTGCCAGTACCCCAGAAGCGGCCTCCCTCGAGCAGTACTTC
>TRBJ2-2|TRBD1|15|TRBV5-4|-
CASSSRRGPTGELFF
TGTGCCAGCAGCTCACGTAGGGGGCCCACCGGGGAGCTGTTTTTT
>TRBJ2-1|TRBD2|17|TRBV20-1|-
CSASSRLAGAMRDTQFF
TGCAGTGCTTCGTCCCGACTAGCGGGAGCAATGCGGGATACGCAGTTCTTC
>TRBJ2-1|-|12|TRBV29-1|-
CSVSILGDELFF
TGCAGCGTGAGTATACTAGGTGATGAGCTGTTCTTC
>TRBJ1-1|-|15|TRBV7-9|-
CASSLATPLGTEAFF
TGTGCCAGCAGCTTAGCTACTCCGCTGGGGACTGAAGCTTTCTTT
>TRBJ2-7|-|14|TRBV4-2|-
CASSQEDSSGEQYF
TGTGCCAGCAGCCAAGAGGACAGCTCGGGGGAGCAGTACTTC
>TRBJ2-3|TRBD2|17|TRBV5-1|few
CASSLAGSGGGTDTQYF
TGCGCCAGCAGCTTGGCCGGGAGCGGGGGTGGCACAGATACGCAGTATTTT
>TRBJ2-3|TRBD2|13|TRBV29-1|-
CSVLAGQTGTQYF
TGCAGCGTTCTAGCGGGGCAAACGGGAACGCAGTATTTT
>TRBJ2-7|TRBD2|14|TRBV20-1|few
CSAVRLAGYNEQYF
TGCAGTGCTGTACGACTAGCGGGATACAATGAGCAGTACTTC
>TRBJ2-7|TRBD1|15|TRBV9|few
CASSPWDRGIDEQYF
TGTGCCAGCAGCCCGTGGGACAGGGGGATTGACGAGCAGTACTTC
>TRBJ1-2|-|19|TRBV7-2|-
CASSLASNGAAKKSYGYTF
TGTGCCAGCAGCTTAGCCTCCAATGGTGCAGCTAAGAAATCCTATGGCTACACCTTC
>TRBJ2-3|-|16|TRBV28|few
CASSSGTAGGRDTQYF
TGTGCCAGTAGTTCAGGGACAGCCGGGGGTAGAGATACGCAGTATTTT
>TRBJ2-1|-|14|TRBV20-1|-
CSAVRGSGKETQFF
TGCAGTGCCGTTAGGGGGAGCGGTAAAGAGACCCAGTTCTTC
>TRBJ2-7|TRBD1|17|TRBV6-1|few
CASSTGVTGTEFYEQYF
TGTGCCAGCAGTACGGGTGTGACCGGGACAGAATTCTACGAGCAGTACTTC
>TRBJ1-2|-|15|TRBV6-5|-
CASSYSPTVFYGYTF
TGTGCCAGCAGTTACTCCCCGACAGTCTTCTATGGCTACACCTTC
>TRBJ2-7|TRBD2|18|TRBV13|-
CASSPGLAGDQSAYEQYF
TGTGCCAGCAGCCCCGGACTAGCGGGAGATCAGTCAGCCTACGAGCAGTACTTC
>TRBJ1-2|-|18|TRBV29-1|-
CSVEEWDTRFQEYYGYTF
TGCAGCGTTGAGGAGTGGGACACCCGTTTCCAGGAGTACTATGGCTACACCTTC
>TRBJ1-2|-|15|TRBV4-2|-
CASSQNRLGTSDYTF
TGTGCCAGCAGCCAGAATAGGCTTGGGACGTCGGACTACACCTTC
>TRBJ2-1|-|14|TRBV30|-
CAWRRIRVYNEQFF
TGTGCCTGGAGGCGAATCCGTGTCTACAATGAGCAGTTCTTC
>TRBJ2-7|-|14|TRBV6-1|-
CASSERPDPYEQYF
TGTGCCAGCAGTGAGAGACCGGATCCCTACGAGCAGTACTTC
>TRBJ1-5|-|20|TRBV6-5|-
CASSYPPGSQALYSNQPQHF
TGTGCCAGCAGTTACCCCCCAGGGTCGCAAGCTCTTTATAGCAATCAGCCCCAGCATTTT
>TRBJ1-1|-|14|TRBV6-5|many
CASSYPGKNTEAFF
TGTGCCAGCAGTTACCCAGGGAAGAACACTGAAGCTTTCTTT
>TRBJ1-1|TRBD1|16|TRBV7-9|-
CASSFRQGPSSTEAFF
TGTGCCAGCAGCTTTCGACAGGGACCCTCGAGCACTGAAGCTTTCTTT
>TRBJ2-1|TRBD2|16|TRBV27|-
CASSLLQAGGANEQFF
TGTGCCAGCAGTTTATTACAAGCGGGAGGGGCAAATGAGCAGTTCTTC
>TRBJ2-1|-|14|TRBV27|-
CASSLAGQYNEQFF
TGTGCCAGCAGTTTAGCCGGACAGTACAATGAGCAGTTCTTC
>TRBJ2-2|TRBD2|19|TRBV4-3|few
CASSLIPLTSGSSIGELFF
TGCGCCAGCAGCCTAATCCCCCTCACTAGCGGGAGTTCGATCGGGGAGCTGTTTTTT
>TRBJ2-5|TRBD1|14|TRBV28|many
CASSSGGFQETQYF
TGTGCCAGCAGTTCAGGGGGCTTCCAAGAGACCCAGTACTTC
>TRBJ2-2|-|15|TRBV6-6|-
CASSSIAAITGELFF
TGTGCCAGCAGTTCCATAGCTGCAATCACCGGGGAGCTGTTTTTT
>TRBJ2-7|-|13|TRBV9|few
CASSVDGYNEQYF
TGTGCCAGCAGCGTAGATGGTTACAATGAGCAGTACTTC
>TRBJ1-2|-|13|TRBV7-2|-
CASSLDNRNGYTF
TGTGCCAGCAGCTTAGATAACAGGAACGGCTATACCTTC
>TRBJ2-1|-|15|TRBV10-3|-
CAISVAGDSYNEQFF
TGTGCCATCAGTGTCGCCGGGGACTCCTACAATGAGCAGTTCTTC